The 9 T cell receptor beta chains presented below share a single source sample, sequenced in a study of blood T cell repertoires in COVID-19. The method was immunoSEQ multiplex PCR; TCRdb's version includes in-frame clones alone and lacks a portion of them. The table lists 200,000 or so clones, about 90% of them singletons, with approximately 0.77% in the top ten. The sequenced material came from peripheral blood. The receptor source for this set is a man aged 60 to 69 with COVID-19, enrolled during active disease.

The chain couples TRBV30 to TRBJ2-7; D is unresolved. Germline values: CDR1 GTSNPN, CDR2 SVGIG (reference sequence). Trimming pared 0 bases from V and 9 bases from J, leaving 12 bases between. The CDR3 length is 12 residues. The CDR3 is CAWSVPYVRQYF. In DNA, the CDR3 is TGTGCCTGGAGTGTTCCCTACGTACGGCAGTACTTC.

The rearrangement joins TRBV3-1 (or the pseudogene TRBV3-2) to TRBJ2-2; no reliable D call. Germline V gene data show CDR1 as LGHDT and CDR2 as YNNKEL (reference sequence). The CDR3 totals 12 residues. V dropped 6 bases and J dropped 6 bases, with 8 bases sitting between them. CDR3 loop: CASRVWPGELFF. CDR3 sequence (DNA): TGTGCCAGCAGAGTTTGGCCCGGGGAGCTGTTTTTT.

CDR3 nucleotide sequence: TGTGCCAGCAGCTTAACTAGCGGGAGAGGTGCAGATACGCAGTATTTT. As protein: CASSLTSGRGADTQYF. The chain couples TRBV7-9 to TRBJ2-3; 11 nucleotides line up with TRBD2. V lost 2 bases and J lost 4; bases outside the gene matches: 5. The CDR3 loop spans 16 amino acids. Germline V gene sequence: CDR1 SEHNR, CDR2 FQNEAQ (reference sequence). The full variable domain, completed using reference TRBV7-9 and TRBJ2-3, is DTGVSQNPRHKITKRGQNVTFRCDPISEHNRLYWYRQTLGQGPEFLTYFQNEAQLEKSRLLSDRFSAERPKGSFSTLEIQRTEQGDSAMYLCASSLTSGRGADTQYFGPGTRLTVL.

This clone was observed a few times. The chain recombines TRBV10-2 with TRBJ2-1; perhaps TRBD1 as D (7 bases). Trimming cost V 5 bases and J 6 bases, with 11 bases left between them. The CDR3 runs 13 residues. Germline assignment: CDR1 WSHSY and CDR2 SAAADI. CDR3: CASSRQGGNEQFF. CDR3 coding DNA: TGCGCCAGCAGTCGGCAGGGGGGCAATGAGCAGTTCTTC.

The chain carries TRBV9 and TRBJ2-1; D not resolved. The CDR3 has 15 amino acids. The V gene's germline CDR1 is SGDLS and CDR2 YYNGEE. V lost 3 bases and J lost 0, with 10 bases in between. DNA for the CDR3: TGTGCCAGCAGCGCGAGCATTGACTCCTACAATGAGCAGTTCTTC. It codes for CASSASIDSYNEQFF. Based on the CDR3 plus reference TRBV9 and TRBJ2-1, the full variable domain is DSGVTQTPKHLITATGQRVTLRCSPRSGDLSVYWYQQSLDQGLQFLIQYYNGEERAKGNILERFSAQQFPDLHSELNLSSLELGDSALYFCASSASIDSYNEQFFGPGTRLTVL.

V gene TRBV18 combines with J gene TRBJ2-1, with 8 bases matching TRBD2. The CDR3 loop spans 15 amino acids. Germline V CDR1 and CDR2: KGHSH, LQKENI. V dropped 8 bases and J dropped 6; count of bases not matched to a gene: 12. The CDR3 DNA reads TGTGCCAGCGGTCACACTTCGGGAGGGCCCAATGAGCAGTTCTTC. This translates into CASGHTSGGPNEQFF.

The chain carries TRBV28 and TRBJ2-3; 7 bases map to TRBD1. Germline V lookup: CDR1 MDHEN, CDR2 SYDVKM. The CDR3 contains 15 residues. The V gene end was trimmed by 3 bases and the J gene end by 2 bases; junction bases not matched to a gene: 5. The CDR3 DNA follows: TGTGCCAGCAGTTTCCGGGACAGCCTCACAGATACGCAGTATTTT. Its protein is CASSFRDSLTDTQYF. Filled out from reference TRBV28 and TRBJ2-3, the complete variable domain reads DVKVTQSSRYLVKRTGEKVFLECVQDMDHENMFWYRQDPGLGLRLIYFSYDVKMKEKGDIPEGYSVSREKKERFSLILESASTNQTSMYLCASSFRDSLTDTQYFGPGTRLTVL.

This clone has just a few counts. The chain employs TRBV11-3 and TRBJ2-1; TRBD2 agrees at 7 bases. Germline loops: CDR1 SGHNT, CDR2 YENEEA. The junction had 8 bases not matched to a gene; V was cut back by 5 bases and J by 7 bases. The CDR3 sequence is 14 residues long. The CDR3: CASSPTGGNNEQFF. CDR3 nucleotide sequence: TGTGCCAGCAGCCCCACGGGAGGTAATAATGAGCAGTTCTTC.

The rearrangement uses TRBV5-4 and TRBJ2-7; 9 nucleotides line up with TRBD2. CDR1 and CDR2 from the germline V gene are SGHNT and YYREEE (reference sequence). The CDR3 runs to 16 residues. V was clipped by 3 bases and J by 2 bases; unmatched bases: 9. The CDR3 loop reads CASSSRISGSPYEQYF. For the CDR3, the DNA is TGTGCCAGCAGCTCGAGGATTAGCGGGAGTCCCTACGAGCAGTACTTC.